Shown below are 19 T cell receptor beta chains from a single sample sequenced in a study of cytomegalovirus exposure and HLA in healthy donors. The PCR had 60 Vbeta and 13 Jbeta primers. Produced via immunoSEQ multiplex PCR; TCRdb's table is partial and in-frame only. The sample holds 100,000 or so clones, 79% seen once. Sequencing input: PBMCs. The receptors were gathered from a middle-aged woman in good health and CMV-seronegative.

This clone appeared once. The chain joins TRBV7-2 to TRBJ2-1, with D maybe TRBD2 (7 bases). The CDR3 extends over 14 amino acids. V was clipped by 8 bases and J by 7 bases, with 18 bases between them. Germline V lookup: CDR1 SGHTA, CDR2 FQGNSA. The CDR3 loop is CASRWEGVVNEQFF. The CDR3, as DNA: TGTGCCAGCCGATGGGAGGGGGTAGTGAATGAGCAGTTCTTC.

This rearrangement joins TRBV4-3 to TRBJ2-2; TRBD2 is a possible D gene (5 bases). Looked up from germline, CDR1 is LGHNA and CDR2 is YSLEER. The CDR3 spans 16 residues. V was clipped by 4 bases and J by 2 bases, with 14 bases between them. CDR3 sequence (DNA): TGCGCCAGCAGCCGTGGAAGCGGAGCCAACACCGGGGAGCTGTTTTTT. This gives the protein CASSRGSGANTGELFF.

The rearrangement links TRBV11-2 to TRBJ2-5; TRBD2 aligns across 12 bases. V gave up 2 bases and J gave up 2 bases; unmatched junction bases: 3. This CDR3 is 16 amino acids long. Germline CDR1 is SGHAT and CDR2 is FQNNGV. CDR3 nucleotide sequence: TGTGCCAGCAGCTTAAGGCTAGCGGGGGGGCAAGAGACCCAGTACTTC. Its protein product is CASSLRLAGGQETQYF. Using reference TRBV11-2 and TRBJ2-5 for the parts outside the CDR3, the full variable domain is EAGVAQSPRYKIIEKRQSVAFWCNPISGHATLYWYQQILGQGPKLLIQFQNNGVVDDSQLPKDRFSAERLKGVDSTLKIQPAKLEDSAVYLCASSLRLAGGQETQYFGPGTRLLVL.

This sequence joins TRBV19 and TRBJ1-1, with D hard to call. The CDR3 has 13 residues. CDR1 and CDR2 (germline): LNHDA, SQIVND (reference sequence). The V and J ends lost 5 bases and 0 bases respectively, with 7 bases between them. CDR3: CASSGSLNTEAFF. For the CDR3, the DNA is TGTGCCAGTAGTGGGAGTTTGAACACTGAAGCTTTCTTT. Combining the CDR3 with reference TRBV19 and TRBJ1-1 gives the whole variable domain DGGITQSPKYLFRKEGQNVTLSCEQNLNHDAMYWYRQDPGQGLRLIYYSQIVNDFQKGDIAEGYSVSREKKESFPLTVTSAQKNPTAFYLCASSGSLNTEAFFGQGTRLTVV.

The J gene is TRBJ2-7, the V gene TRBV29-1; tentatively, D is TRBD1 (6 bases). There are 13 residues in the CDR3. The germline gives CDR1 SQVTM, CDR2 ANQGSEA. Between the trimmed V and J ends, which lost 5 bases and 0 bases, there was a span of 11 bases. The CDR3: CSVQGQSSYEQYF. For the CDR3, the DNA is TGCAGCGTTCAAGGACAGTCCTCCTACGAGCAGTACTTC.

CDR3 loop: CASQGDSYEQYF. The CDR3 coding sequence is TGTGCCAGTCAGGGGGACTCCTACGAGCAGTACTTC. The chain combines TRBV30 with TRBJ2-7; 7 positions agree with TRBD1. There are 12 residues in the CDR3. The germline V gene encodes CDR1 GTSNPN and CDR2 SVGIG (reference sequence). With 8 bases clipped from V and 0 bases from J, the junction kept 4 bases outside the gene matches.

V gene TRBV4-3 combines with J gene TRBJ1-3; D gene unclear. V lost 2 bases to trimming and J lost 1 base, with 15 bases between them. The germline gives CDR1 LGHNA, CDR2 YSLEER. The CDR3 covers 17 residues. The CDR3 DNA follows: TGCGCCAGCAGCCAATGGGTGGAGACTGGGTCTGGAAACACCATATATTTT. Translation: CASSQWVETGSGNTIYF.

This chain uses TRBV11-2 with TRBJ1-5, with D hard to call. V lost 2 bases and J lost 3, with 5 bases in between. CDR1 is SGHAT and CDR2 is FQNNGV in the germline V gene. The CDR3 has 13 amino acids. CDR3 DNA sequence: TGTGCCAGCAGCTTAAGCCACAATCAGCCCCAGCATTTT. Amino acid sequence: CASSLSHNQPQHF.

The chain recombines TRBV29-1 with TRBJ1-1, with D perhaps TRBD1 (6 bases). Trimming left V 8 bases short and J 1 base short, with 14 bases between. This CDR3 comprises 13 residues. Germline V lookup: CDR1 SQVTM, CDR2 ANQGSEA. Written as DNA, the CDR3 is TGCAGCCCACGGGACACAAAGAACACTGAAGCTTTCTTT. It is translated as CSPRDTKNTEAFF.

The CDR3 DNA follows: TGTGCCAGCAAGTCGGGACAGGTACTCACCGGGGAGCTGTTTTTT. Translation gives CASKSGQVLTGELFF. The chain recombines TRBV5-6 with TRBJ2-2, with 8 positions matching TRBD1. After removal of 6 bases from V and 4 bases from J, the junction contained 8 bases not matched to a gene. The V gene's germline CDR1 is SGHDT and CDR2 YYEEEE. There are 15 residues in the CDR3. Complete variable domain (other parts from reference TRBV5-6 and TRBJ2-2): DAGVTQSPTHLIKTRGQQVTLRCSPKSGHDTVSWYQQALGQGPQFIFQYYEEEERQRGNFPDRFSGHQFPNYSSELNVNALLLGDSALYLCASKSGQVLTGELFFGEGSRLTVL.

The chain joins TRBV28 to TRBJ1-1; TRBD1 might be the D (6 bases). This CDR3 has 13 residues. V was shortened by 5 bases and J by 4 bases, with 11 bases between the two germline ends. Germline lookup yields CDR1 MDHEN and CDR2 SYDVKM. CDR3 nucleotide sequence: TGTGCCAGCAGTCGACAGGTTATCACTGAAGCTTTCTTT. Its protein is CASSRQVITEAFF.

The V call is TRBV29-1, the J call TRBJ2-3; the match to TRBD2 covers 8 bases. V was pared by 3 bases and J by 5 bases, with 7 bases of the junction left unmatched. Germline CDR1 is SQVTM and CDR2 is ANQGSEA. The CDR3 sequence is 14 residues long. CDR3 nucleotide sequence: TGCAGCGTTGAGTCAGCGGGAGAGGGAGATACGCAGTATTTT. Protein: CSVESAGEGDTQYF.

V and J are TRBV14 and TRBJ2-6, with D tentatively TRBD1 (5 bases). V lost 4 bases and J 0 bases, leaving 7 bases between the germline ends. Germline assignment: CDR1 SGHDN and CDR2 FVKESK. This CDR3 has 15 amino acids. The CDR3 nucleotides are TGTGCCAGCAGCCGTGACAGCTCTGGGGCCAACGTCCTGACTTTC. Its translation: CASSRDSSGANVLTF. Combining the CDR3 with reference TRBV14 and TRBJ2-6 gives the whole variable domain EAGVTQFPSHSVIEKGQTVTLRCDPISGHDNLYWYRRVMGKEIKFLLHFVKESKQDESGMPNNRFLAERTGGTYSTLKVQPAELEDSGVYFCASSRDSSGANVLTFGAGSRLTVL.

This chain connects TRBV10-3 to TRBJ1-5; tentatively, D is TRBD1 (5 bases). Trimming took 4 bases from V and 5 from J, leaving 12 bases between them. The CDR3 extends over 14 amino acids. The germline gives CDR1 ENHRY, CDR2 SYGVKD. DNA of the CDR3: TGTGCCATCAGTGGGACACCAGTTTATCAGCCCCAGCATTTT. Translating gives CAISGTPVYQPQHF.

The chain is built from TRBV6-5 and TRBJ1-2; TRBD1 is a possible D gene (6 bases). Per germline, CDR1 MNHEY and CDR2 SVGAGI. The V end lost 5 bases, the J end lost 4 bases, and 14 bases lay between the germline ends. The CDR3 length is 14 residues. In nucleotides, the CDR3 is TGTGCCAGCAGTCGTGCGGGGGCGGGCTATGGCTACACCTTC. Amino acids: CASSRAGAGYGYTF.

The genes are TRBV7-2 and TRBJ2-7; possible D gene TRBD1, 5 bases. V shed 5 bases and J shed 7 bases, with 9 bases lying between them. Germline V gene sequence: CDR1 SGHTA, CDR2 FQGNSA. The CDR3 extends over 11 amino acids. The DNA of the CDR3 is TGTGCCAGCAGCCCGGACAAGGAGCAGTACTTC. This sequence encodes CASSPDKEQYF.

This clone was counted a few times. The chain couples TRBV7-2 to TRBJ2-7, with 8 bases matching TRBD2. V gave up 3 bases and J gave up 3 bases; unmatched junction bases: 7. CDR1 and CDR2 (germline): SGHTA, FQGNSA. The CDR3 contains 15 residues. CDR3: CASSLTSETVYEQYF. DNA for the CDR3: TGTGCCAGCAGCTTGACTAGCGAGACCGTCTACGAGCAGTACTTC. Full variable domain (missing parts from reference TRBV7-2 and TRBJ2-7): GAGVSQSPSNKVTEKGKDVELRCDPISGHTALYWYRQSLGQGLEFLIYFQGNSAPDKSGLPSDRFSAERTGGSVSTLTIQRTQQEDSAVYLCASSLTSETVYEQYFGPGTRLTVT.

The V and J genes are TRBV2 and TRBJ2-1; a possible D gene is TRBD1 (5 bases). V gave up 9 bases and J gave up 2 bases, with 14 bases separating them. Germline V gives CDR1 SNHLY, CDR2 FYNNEI. The length of the CDR3 is 14 residues. CDR3 loop: CASHRQPTYNEQFF. CDR3 in DNA: TGTGCCAGTCACCGACAGCCTACCTACAATGAGCAGTTCTTC. Full variable domain (missing parts from reference TRBV2 and TRBJ2-1): EPEVTQTPSHQVTQMGQEVILRCVPISNHLYFYWYRQILGQKVEFLVSFYNNEISEKSEIFDDQFSVERPDGSNFTLKIRSTKLEDSAMYFCASHRQPTYNEQFFGPGTRLTVL.

The chain is built from TRBV9 and TRBJ1-4; 8 bases are a match to TRBD1. The CDR3 totals 14 residues. In germline, CDR1 is SGDLS, CDR2 YYNGEE. J was trimmed by 8 bases and V by 0 bases; bases with no gene match: 3. The CDR3 nucleotides read TGTGCCAGCAGCGTAGGACAGGGGCGGGAAAAACTGTTTTTT. Residues: CASSVGQGREKLFF.